These 4 T cell receptor beta chains came from one sample sequenced in a study of T-cell reconstitution after alpha-beta-depleted transplantation in children (dated by TCRdb to 2015 to 2016). Library prep was done by PCR. Data came from an Illumina HiSeq 2500. To normalize quantification of the TCRbeta repertoire, the TCR libraries were built with molecular barcoding that relied on unique molecular identifiers. The public reads were run again by TCRdb, first through fastp at Q25 and then through MiXCR, and only productive beta chains were kept. Merged by CDR3 protein, the rows form single entries marked with the most common genes and DNA. Counted in this sample were about 6,800 distinct CDR3 sequences; roughly 16% of them appeared once. Approximately 15% of the sample lies in the top ten. The treatment or condition label, as the study defines it: allogeneic hematopoietic cell transplantation with graft depleted of TCRalphabeta T cells and CD19 B cells.

This specimen was PBMCs, taken before TCRalphabeta/CD19-depleted stem cell transplant. The receptors come from a boy aged 2-15 years with acute lymphoblastic leukemia, due to receive a stem cell transplant.

This clonotype is categorized as medium-sized. The gene calls are TRBV5-5 and TRBJ2-2, with TRBD1 matching over 11 bases. J was trimmed by 5 bases and V by 4 bases; bases with no gene match: 4. The germline gives CDR1 SGHKS, CDR2 YYEKEE (reference sequence). The CDR3 loop spans 15 amino acids. CDR3 protein: CASSGQGARTGELFF. CDR3 nucleotide sequence: TGTGCCAGCAGCGGACAGGGGGCGCGGACCGGGGAGCTGTTTTTT.

This clonotype ranks as medium-sized. The chain combines TRBV7-2 with TRBJ2-2; TRBD1 matches 8 bases. CDR3 size: 15 residues. Germline CDR1 reads SGHTA; CDR2 reads FQGNSA. Trimming at V came to 5 bases and at J to 4 bases, leaving 6 bases not matched to a gene. The CDR3 DNA sequence: TGTGCCAGCAGCCCTGGACAGGGCTTCACCGGGGAGCTGTTTTTT. It codes for CASSPGQGFTGELFF.

V is TRBV20-1 and J is TRBJ1-4; D gene unclear. The germline CDR1 and CDR2 sequences are DFQATT and SNEGSKA (reference sequence). The ends were cut back, 2 bases at V and 5 bases at J, with 0 bases in the middle. This CDR3 has 10 amino acids. CDR3 protein: CSARNEKLFF. In nucleotides, the CDR3 is TGCAGTGCTAGAAATGAAAAACTGTTTTTT.

This clonotype was counted at least ten times. V usage is TRBV11-1 and J usage is TRBJ1-2; weak D call: TRBD1 (5 bases). Per the germline V gene, CDR1 is SGHAT and CDR2 is FQDESV (reference sequence). The V and J ends lost 5 bases and 4 bases respectively, with 11 bases between them. The CDR3 contains 13 residues. CDR3 coding DNA: TGTGCCAGCAGCCCCGTAGGGACCTATGGCTACACCTTC. Translation gives CASSPVGTYGYTF.